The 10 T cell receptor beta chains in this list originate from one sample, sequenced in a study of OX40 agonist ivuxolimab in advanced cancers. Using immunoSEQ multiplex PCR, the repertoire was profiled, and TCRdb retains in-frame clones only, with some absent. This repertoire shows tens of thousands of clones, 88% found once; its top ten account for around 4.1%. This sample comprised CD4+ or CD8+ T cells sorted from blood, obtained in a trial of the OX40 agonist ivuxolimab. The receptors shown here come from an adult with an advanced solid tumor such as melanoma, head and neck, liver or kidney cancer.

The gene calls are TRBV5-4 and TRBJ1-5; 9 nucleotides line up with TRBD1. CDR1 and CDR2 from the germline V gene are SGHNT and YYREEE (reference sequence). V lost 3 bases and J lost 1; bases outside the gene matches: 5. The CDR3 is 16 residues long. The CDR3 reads CASSYTGGQSNQPQHF. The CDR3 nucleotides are TGTGCCAGCAGCTACACAGGGGGCCAAAGCAATCAGCCCCAGCATTTT.

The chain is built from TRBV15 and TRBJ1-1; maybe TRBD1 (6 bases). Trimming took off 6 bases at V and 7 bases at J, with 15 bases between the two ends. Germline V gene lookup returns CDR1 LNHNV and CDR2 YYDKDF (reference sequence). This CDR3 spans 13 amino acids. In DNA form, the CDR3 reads TGTGCCACCAGTACAGGGTTTCGGGGTGAAGCTTTCTTT. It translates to CATSTGFRGEAFF.

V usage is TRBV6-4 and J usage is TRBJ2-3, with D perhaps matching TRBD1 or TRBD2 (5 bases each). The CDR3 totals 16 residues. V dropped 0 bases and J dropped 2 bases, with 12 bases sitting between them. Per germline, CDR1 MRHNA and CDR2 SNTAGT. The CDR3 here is CASSDSPYGTTDTQYF. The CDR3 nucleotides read TGTGCCAGCAGTGACTCGCCCTACGGGACCACAGATACGCAGTATTTT.

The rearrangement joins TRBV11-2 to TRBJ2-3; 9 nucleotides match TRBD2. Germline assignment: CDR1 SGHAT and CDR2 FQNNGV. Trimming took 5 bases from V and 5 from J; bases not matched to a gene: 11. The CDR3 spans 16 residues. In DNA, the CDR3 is TGTGCCAGCAGCCTAGGGCTAGCGGGGCAAGGAGATACGCAGTATTTT. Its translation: CASSLGLAGQGDTQYF.

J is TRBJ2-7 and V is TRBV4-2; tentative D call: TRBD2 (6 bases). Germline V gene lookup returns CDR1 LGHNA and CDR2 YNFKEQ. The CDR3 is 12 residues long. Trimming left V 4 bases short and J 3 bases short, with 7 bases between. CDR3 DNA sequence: TGTGCCAGCAGCCGAGCGGGCTACGAGCAGTACTTC. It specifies CASSRAGYEQYF.

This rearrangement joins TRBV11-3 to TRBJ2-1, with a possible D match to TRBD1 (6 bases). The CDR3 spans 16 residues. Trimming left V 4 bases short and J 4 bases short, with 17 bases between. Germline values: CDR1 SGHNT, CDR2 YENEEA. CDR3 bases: TGTGCCAGCAGCTCTAGCCTCAGGGGTCAATACAATGAGCAGTTCTTC. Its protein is CASSSSLRGQYNEQFF.

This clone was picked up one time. The CDR3 region is CASSLIPPGVDTGELFF. In DNA form, the CDR3 reads TGCGCCAGCAGCTTGATTCCTCCAGGGGTAGACACCGGGGAGCTGTTTTTT. V is TRBV5-1 and J is TRBJ2-2, with D tentatively TRBD1 (6 bases). Germline CDR1 SGHRS, CDR2 YFSETQ. V lost 1 base and J lost 3, with 16 bases in between. CDR3 length: 17 residues. Full variable domain (outside the CDR3, taken from reference TRBV5-1 and TRBJ2-2): KAGVTQTPRYLIKTRGQQVTLSCSPISGHRSVSWYQQTPGQGLQFLFEYFSETQRNKGNFPGRFSGRQFSNSRSEMNVSTLELGDSALYLCASSLIPPGVDTGELFFGEGSRLTVL.

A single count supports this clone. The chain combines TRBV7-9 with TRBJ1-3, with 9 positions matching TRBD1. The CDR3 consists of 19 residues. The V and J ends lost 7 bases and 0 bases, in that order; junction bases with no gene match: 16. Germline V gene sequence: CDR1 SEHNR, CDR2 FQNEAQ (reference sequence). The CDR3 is CASTQGGTGYFFSGNTIYF. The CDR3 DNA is TGTGCCAGCACCCAGGGGGGGACAGGGTACTTCTTCTCTGGAAACACCATATATTTT. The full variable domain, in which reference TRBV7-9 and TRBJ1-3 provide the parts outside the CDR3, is DTGVSQNPRHKITKRGQNVTFRCDPISEHNRLYWYRQTLGQGPEFLTYFQNEAQLEKSRLLSDRFSAERPKGSFSTLEIQRTEQGDSAMYLCASTQGGTGYFFSGNTIYFGEGSWLTVV.

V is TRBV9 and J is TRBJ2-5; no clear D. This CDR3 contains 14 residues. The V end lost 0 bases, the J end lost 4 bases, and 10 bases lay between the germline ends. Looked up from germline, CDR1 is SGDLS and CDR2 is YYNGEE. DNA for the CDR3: TGTGCCAGCAGCGTAGCCCAGACTCCAGAGACCCAGTACTTC. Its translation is CASSVAQTPETQYF.

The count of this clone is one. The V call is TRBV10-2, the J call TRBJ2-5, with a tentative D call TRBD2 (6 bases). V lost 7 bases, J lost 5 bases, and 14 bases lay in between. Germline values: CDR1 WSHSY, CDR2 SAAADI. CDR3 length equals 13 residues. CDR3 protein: CASKRREWETQYF. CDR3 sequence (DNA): TGCGCCAGCAAGAGACGGGAGTGGGAGACCCAGTACTTC.